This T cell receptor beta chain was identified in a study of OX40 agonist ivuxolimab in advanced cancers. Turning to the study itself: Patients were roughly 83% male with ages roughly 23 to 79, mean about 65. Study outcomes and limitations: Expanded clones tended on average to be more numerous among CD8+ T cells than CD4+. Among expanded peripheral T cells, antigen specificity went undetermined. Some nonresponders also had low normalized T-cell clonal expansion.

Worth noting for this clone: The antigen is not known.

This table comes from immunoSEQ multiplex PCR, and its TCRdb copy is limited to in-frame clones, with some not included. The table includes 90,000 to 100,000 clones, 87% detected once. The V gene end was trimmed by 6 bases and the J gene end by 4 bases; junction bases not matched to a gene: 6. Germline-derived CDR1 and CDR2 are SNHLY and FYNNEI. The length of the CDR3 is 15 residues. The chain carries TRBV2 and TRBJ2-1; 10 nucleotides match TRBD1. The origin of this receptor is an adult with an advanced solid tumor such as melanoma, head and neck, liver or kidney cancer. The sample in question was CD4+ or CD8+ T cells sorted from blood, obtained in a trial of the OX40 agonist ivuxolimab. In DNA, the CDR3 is TGTGCCAGCAGCGTGGACAGGGGGTCTTACAATGAGCAGTTCTTC. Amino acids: CASSVDRGSYNEQFF. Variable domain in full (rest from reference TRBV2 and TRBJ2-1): EPEVTQTPSHQVTQMGQEVILRCVPISNHLYFYWYRQILGQKVEFLVSFYNNEISEKSEIFDDQFSVERPDGSNFTLKIRSTKLEDSAMYFCASSVDRGSYNEQFFGPGTRLTVL.